These 17 T cell receptor beta chains were sequenced from one sample in a study of T cells in localized non-small cell lung cancer. Some clones are missing from TCRdb's copy, which holds only in-frame ones; the method was immunoSEQ multiplex PCR. Of about 1,500 clones in the sample, about 35% are singletons; the top ten hold 6.5% to 8.5%. The sample here was normal lung tissue next to the tumor, taken before any cancer treatment. The receptors were sampled from a woman aged 35 to 70 with stage I squamous cell lung carcinoma.

This clone appeared a few times. The chain has TRBV11-3 and TRBJ1-2; D possibly corresponds to TRBD1 (5 bases). CDR1 and CDR2 from the germline V gene are SGHNT and YENEEA. V dropped 5 bases and J dropped 1 base, with 23 bases sitting between them. The CDR3 spans 18 residues. CDR3 bases: TGTGCCAGCAGCGAAAACGCACAGGTCGTAGGGATTAACTATGGCTACACCTTC. Translating gives CASSENAQVVGINYGYTF.

As regards this clone: The junction shows a germline mismatch at one end, possibly a read error. The chain uses TRBV18 and TRBJ1-5; D is ambiguous. This CDR3 spans 18 amino acids. The germline V gene has CDR1 KGHSH and CDR2 LQKENI. CDR3 coding DNA: TGTGCTAGCTCACCGCTCCTGTTTGTACGGGGTCCCAATCAGCCCCAGCATTTT. Amino acids: CASSPLLFVRGPNQPQHF. Full variable domain (outside the CDR3, taken from reference TRBV18 and TRBJ1-5): NAGVMQNPRHLVRRRGQEARLRCSPMKGHSHVYWYRQLPEEGLKFMVYLQKENIIDESGMPKERFSAEFPKEGPSILRIQQVVRGDSAAYFCASSPLLFVRGPNQPQHFGDGTRLSIL.

The rearrangement links TRBV19 to TRBJ1-3; D not certain. V shed 3 bases and J shed 4 bases, with 4 bases lying between them. Germline assignment: CDR1 LNHDA and CDR2 SQIVND (reference sequence). The CDR3 runs to 12 residues. The DNA for the CDR3 is TGTGCCAGTAGTATGGCCGGAAACACCATATATTTT. As protein: CASSMAGNTIYF.

This clone was seen a few times. The chain combines TRBV11-3 with TRBJ1-4, with 7 bases matching TRBD1. J lost 5 bases, V lost 5 bases, and 8 bases had no gene match. The CDR3 totals 15 residues. Per the germline V gene, CDR1 is SGHNT and CDR2 is YENEEA. The CDR3 loop reads CASSATGASNEKLFF. CDR3 DNA sequence: TGTGCCAGCAGCGCCACAGGGGCGTCAAATGAAAAACTGTTTTTT.

The CDR3 is CASSLGWGPSFNEQFF. CDR3 in DNA: TGTGCCAGTAGTTTGGGGTGGGGGCCCAGCTTCAATGAGCAGTTCTTC. The V call is TRBV19, the J call TRBJ2-1, with D possibly being TRBD1 (6 bases). This CDR3 is 16 amino acids long. V was trimmed by 5 bases and J by 6 bases, leaving 20 bases between them. Germline CDR1 LNHDA, CDR2 SQIVND (reference sequence). Filled out from reference TRBV19 and TRBJ2-1, the complete variable domain reads DGGITQSPKYLFRKEGQNVTLSCEQNLNHDAMYWYRQDPGQGLRLIYYSQIVNDFQKGDIAEGYSVSREKKESFPLTVTSAQKNPTAFYLCASSLGWGPSFNEQFFGPGTRLTVL.

Relative to its sample, this clone is medium-sized. V and J are TRBV9 and TRBJ1-5; D remains unclear. The CDR3 contains 14 residues. Trimming stripped 4 bases from V and 9 bases from J, with 17 bases between. Germline CDR1 is SGDLS and CDR2 is YYNGEE. The CDR3 region is CASSPRQARSPQHF. CDR3 bases: TGTGCCAGCAGCCCCCGGCAGGCCCGTTCGCCCCAGCATTTT. The full variable domain, with the rest looked up from reference TRBV9 and TRBJ1-5, is DSGVTQTPKHLITATGQRVTLRCSPRSGDLSVYWYQQSLDQGLQFLIQYYNGEERAKGNILERFSAQQFPDLHSELNLSSLELGDSALYFCASSPRQARSPQHFGDGTRLSIL.

The V and J genes are TRBV6-8 and TRBJ1-1; D remains ambiguous. This CDR3 region has 13 residues. Germline loops: CDR1 MNHGY, CDR2 SAAAGT. V lost 6 bases and J lost 0, with 8 bases in between. The CDR3 DNA sequence: TGTGCCAGCAGAGGACGGCTGAACACTGAAGCTTTCTTT. Its translation: CASRGRLNTEAFF.

The V call is TRBV19, the J call TRBJ1-1; 7 nucleotides match TRBD1. CDR1 and CDR2 (germline): LNHDA, SQIVND (reference sequence). J lost 2 bases, V lost 5 bases, and 8 bases had no gene match. The CDR3 has 15 amino acids. The CDR3: CASSFTGVTNTEAFF. CDR3 sequence (DNA): TGTGCCAGTAGTTTCACAGGGGTGACAAACACTGAAGCTTTCTTT.

V and J are TRBV18 and TRBJ2-7, with D possibly TRBD1 on 5 matching bases. The CDR3 spans 14 residues. The ends were cut back, 3 bases at V and 3 bases at J, with 12 bases in the middle. CDR1 is KGHSH and CDR2 is LQKENI in the germline V gene. CDR3 sequence: CASSPNPRGYEQYF. The CDR3 region has the DNA TGTGCCAGCTCACCTAATCCTAGGGGCTACGAGCAGTACTTC.

The rearrangement uses TRBV6-8 and TRBJ1-2; no definite D call. The V and J ends lost 0 bases and 4 bases respectively, with 15 bases between them. The CDR3 loop spans 16 amino acids. The germline V gene has CDR1 MNHGY and CDR2 SAAAGT. CDR3 nucleotides: TGTGCCAGCAGTTACTCGAGCGGCCTAGGGAGCTATGGCTACACCTTC. This translates into CASSYSSGLGSYGYTF.

This clone was counted only a few times. The chain uses TRBV11-3 and TRBJ1-4; D is ambiguous. The CDR3 totals 14 residues. Trimming removed 5 bases at V and 0 bases at J, with 7 bases between. Germline-derived CDR1 and CDR2 are SGHNT and YENEEA. The CDR3 DNA follows: TGTGCCAGCAGCCCCCCGGCAACTAATGAAAAACTGTTTTTT. It is translated as CASSPPATNEKLFF.

This clone was seen only a few times. The chain uses TRBV9 and TRBJ2-5; a weak D match, TRBD2 (6 bases). Germline CDR1 reads SGDLS; CDR2 reads YYNGEE. This CDR3 contains 16 residues. V was shortened by 8 bases and J by 0 bases, with 20 bases between the two germline ends. This CDR3 is CASNSRGLFNQETQYF. The CDR3 region has the DNA TGTGCCAGTAACTCGAGAGGACTATTTAACCAAGAGACCCAGTACTTC.

This clone was seen more than once but under ten times. The chain carries TRBV9 and TRBJ2-2, with a possible D match to TRBD2 (5 bases). Germline V lookup: CDR1 SGDLS, CDR2 YYNGEE. V lost 6 bases and J lost 1, with 10 bases in between. The CDR3 consists of 14 residues. The CDR3 region is CASNRELNTGELFF. The CDR3 bases are TGTGCCAGCAACCGGGAACTGAACACCGGGGAGCTGTTTTTT.

This clone has just a few counts. V is TRBV19 and J is TRBJ1-5; D unresolved. The CDR3 has 16 amino acids. The germline CDR1 and CDR2 sequences are LNHDA and SQIVND (reference sequence). V gave up 3 bases and J gave up 9 bases, with 21 bases separating them. DNA of the CDR3: TGTGCCAGTAGTATTAGGATAGGTGGCAGAAACCTGCCCCAGCATTTT. The encoded protein is CASSIRIGGRNLPQHF. The entire variable domain, with the rest obtained from reference TRBV19 and TRBJ1-5, is as follows: DGGITQSPKYLFRKEGQNVTLSCEQNLNHDAMYWYRQDPGQGLRLIYYSQIVNDFQKGDIAEGYSVSREKKESFPLTVTSAQKNPTAFYLCASSIRIGGRNLPQHFGDGTRLSIL.

Only one count was recorded for this clone. The rearrangement joins TRBV18 to TRBJ1-2; 9 bases agree with TRBD1. CDR1 is KGHSH and CDR2 is LQKENI in the germline V gene. V lost 3 bases and J lost 5; bases outside the gene matches: 4. The CDR3 consists of 14 residues. The CDR3 loop reads CASSPGQGYYGYTF. The CDR3 DNA reads TGTGCCAGCTCACCGGGACAGGGATATTATGGCTACACCTTC.

The gene calls are TRBV29-1 and TRBJ1-1; D call uncertain. This CDR3 region has 12 residues. CDR1 SQVTM and CDR2 ANQGSEA come from the germline V gene. V was trimmed by 8 bases and J by 1 base, leaving 11 bases between them. The CDR3 nucleotides read TGCAGCACCATTAAGGGGAACACTGAAGCTTTCTTT. It specifies CSTIKGNTEAFF.

This chain links TRBV18 with TRBJ2-1, with 8 bases matching TRBD1. The V segment lost 4 bases and the J segment 6 bases; nucleotides outside the gene matches: 8. The CDR3 length is 15 residues. The V gene's germline CDR1 is KGHSH and CDR2 LQKENI. In DNA, the CDR3 is TGTGCCAGCTCACTACAAGGACAGGGCCCCAATGAGCAGTTCTTC. Translated: CASSLQGQGPNEQFF.